This TCR beta chain was sequenced for a study of shared clonotypes between healthy human individuals. Over several immunoSEQ plates, each subset's genomic DNA was distributed in even portions. Here immunoSEQ multiplex PCR was the method, and the copy in TCRdb shows in-frame clones only, minus some. The sample gives fewer than 2.5 million clones, under 95% of which show up once; approximately 0.35% is in the top ten. Healthy HIV-negative adults with no recent acute infections or vaccinations were recruited as donors. CD45RA-negative memory and CD45RA+ naive subsets were split from the CD4+ cells. Study-level results: Sharing across four donors was seen in roughly 5.2% of naive CD4 clonotypes.

Remarks on this clone: Its target is not known. Other DNA sequences in this sample translate to the same CDR3.

CDR1 and CDR2 from the germline V gene are MDHEN and SYDVKM. V was trimmed by 5 bases and J by 11 bases, leaving 19 bases between them. The CDR3 is made up of 14 amino acids. The TCR sequence derives from a man in his late teens or twenties in good health. Some clones in this sample may be carry-over from other donors' samples. This chain links TRBV28 with TRBJ1-5; perhaps TRBD1 as D (6 bases). Sequenced input: naive CD4+ T cells from PBMCs. Subset described: CD45RA+ positively selected. CDR3: CASSLAPLDRTQHF. The CDR3 DNA sequence: TGTGCCAGCAGTCTTGCTCCCCTGGACAGAACCCAGCATTTT.